This TCR beta chain was recorded in a study of CD8 T cells in Susac syndrome. Multiple sclerosis controls were treatment-naive patients with stable or active relapsing-remitting disease. TEMRA cells underwent FACS enrichment and CD8+ and CD4+ T cells underwent negative isolation. General study findings and limits: The authors acknowledged that their TCR sequencing and HLA analysis involved a relatively small number of individuals.

cDNA came from 0.5 to 1 ug RNA primed by random hexamers. Across 54 Vbeta and 13 Jbeta, TCR beta CDR3 was amplified with immunoSEQ multiplex PCR. TCRdb re-derived calls from the immunoSEQ multiplex PCR reads in MiXCR, one entry per CDR3 protein. The data hold 200,000 or so distinct CDR3 sequences, with nearly 95% observed a single time. Trimming took off 5 bases at V and 0 bases at J, with 5 bases between the two ends. The V gene's germline CDR1 is SGHAT and CDR2 FQNNGV. The CDR3 length is 13 residues. Notes on this clonotype: What it recognizes is unknown.

This sequence joins TRBV11-2 and TRBJ1-3, with unresolved D. The clonotype was recovered from a human donor with multiple sclerosis. Sample: CD4+ T cells from PBMCs. The CDR3 spells CASSLTSGNTIYF. CDR3 DNA sequence: TGTGCCAGCAGCCTTACCTCTGGAAACACCATATATTTT. Full variable domain (remainder filled in from reference TRBV11-2 and TRBJ1-3): EAGVAQSPRYKIIEKRQSVAFWCNPISGHATLYWYQQILGQGPKLLIQFQNNGVVDDSQLPKDRFSAERLKGVDSTLKIQPAKLEDSAVYLCASSLTSGNTIYFGEGSWLTVV.